This note documents a single T cell receptor beta chain sequence. Patients from Seattle were sampled longitudinally, starting during active infection. Authors' analysis steps: Quantification of nucleated cells was approximated via reference gene primer amplification. Using immunoSEQ multiplex PCR, the repertoire was profiled, and TCRdb retains in-frame clones only, with some absent. V and J calls and clone size follow that table, whereas D and trimming were derived from the DNA. In the table there are about 89,000 clones, 78% of which are singletons. This sample stems from a study of blood T cell repertoires in COVID-19. At the level of the study: Samples representing acute and convalescent COVID-19 were sourced from the United States, Italy and Spain. PBMCs, B-cell-depleted T cells, or T cells were the source of the cDNA or gDNA that made up the material.

The clonotype comes from a man aged 65-85 years with COVID-19, enrolled during active disease. Material for sequencing was peripheral blood.

The CDR3 region is CASSQTGINTGELFF. The DNA of the CDR3 is TGTGCCAGCAGTCAAACAGGGATAAACACCGGGGAGCTGTTTTTT. The V and J genes are TRBV28 and TRBJ2-2; a possible D gene is TRBD1 (6 bases). Per the germline V gene, CDR1 is MDHEN and CDR2 is SYDVKM. The CDR3 contains 15 residues. Trimming stripped 5 bases from V and 2 bases from J, with 12 bases between.